This T cell receptor (beta chain) appears in the sequencing data of a study of T cells in Graves' hyperthyroidism and ophthalmopathy. Each patient was aged 18 to 65 and had newly diagnosed hyperthyroidism of under 2 months' duration. This clonotype was seen many times. Its target is not known. Overall study findings and caveats: Ophthalmopathy was distinguished from stable hyperthyroidism by 13 V-J signatures.

The CDR3 is made up of 13 amino acids. From germline, CDR1 is SQVTM and CDR2 ANQGSEA. Trimming left V 0 bases short and J 7 bases short, with 12 bases between. From RNA transcripts, TCR beta CDR3 regions were amplified. Carried out on the TCR CDR3, a first-round RT-PCR used the HTBI primer set. TCRdb re-called the multiplex PCR reads through MiXCR, storing one row per CDR3 protein. The data hold 550,000 to 600,000 distinct CDR3 sequences, with 16% observed a single time. This sequence joins TRBV29-1 and TRBJ1-2; D gene unclear. The receptor was isolated from a young woman with Graves' hyperthyroidism. Sequencing input: blood. DNA of the CDR3: TGCAGCGTTGAAGATAGGGTTCGATTTGGCTACACCTTC. Amino acid sequence: CSVEDRVRFGYTF. The complete variable domain, with remaining parts taken from reference TRBV29-1 and TRBJ1-2, reads SAVISQKPSRDICQRGTSLTIQCQVDSQVTMMFWYRQQPGQSLTLIATANQGSEATYESGFVIDKFPISRPNLTFSTLTVSNMSPEDSSIYLCSVEDRVRFGYTFGSGTRLTVV.